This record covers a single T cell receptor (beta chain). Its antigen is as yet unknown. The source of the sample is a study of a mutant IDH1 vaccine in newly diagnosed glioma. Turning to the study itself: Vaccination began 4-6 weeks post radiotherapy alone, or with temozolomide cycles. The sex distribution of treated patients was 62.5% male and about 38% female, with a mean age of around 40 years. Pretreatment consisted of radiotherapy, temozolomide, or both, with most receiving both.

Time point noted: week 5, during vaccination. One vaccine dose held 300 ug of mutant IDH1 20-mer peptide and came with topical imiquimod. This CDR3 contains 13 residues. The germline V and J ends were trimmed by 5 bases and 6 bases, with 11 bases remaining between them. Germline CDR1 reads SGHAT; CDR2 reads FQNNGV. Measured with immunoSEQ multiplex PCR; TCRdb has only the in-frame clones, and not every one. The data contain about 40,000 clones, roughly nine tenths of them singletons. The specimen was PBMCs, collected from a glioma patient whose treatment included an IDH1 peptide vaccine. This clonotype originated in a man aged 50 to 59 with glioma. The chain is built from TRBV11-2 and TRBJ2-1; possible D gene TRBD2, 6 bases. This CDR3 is CASSAGPPNEQFF. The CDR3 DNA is TGTGCCAGCAGCGCGGGACCCCCCAATGAGCAGTTCTTC.